This TCR beta chain was captured in a study of response to subunit inactivated influenza vaccine. As concerns this clonotype: The antigen remains undetermined.

The CDR3 has 16 amino acids. Per germline, CDR1 MNHEY and CDR2 SMNVEV (reference sequence). With 1 base removed from V and 5 bases from J, the gap between germline ends came to 17 bases. Study-wide results and limits: Researchers suggested that each seasonal influenza vaccination recruits few new T cells.

Via MiXCR, TCRdb re-called the RT-PCR reads, giving one row per CDR3 protein. Among a few hundred thousand distinct CDR3 sequences listed, 13% to 15% were seen once. This material consisted of PBMCs from blood, taken about 11 days after vaccination. The chain recombines TRBV27 with TRBJ1-1; no definite D call. The TCR sequence derives from a man aged 45-65 years who received an inactivated influenza vaccine. The chain's CDR3 is CASSLFGQAGRTEAFF. CDR3 bases: TGTGCCAGCAGTTTATTCGGGCAGGCCGGGCGAACTGAAGCTTTCTTT.